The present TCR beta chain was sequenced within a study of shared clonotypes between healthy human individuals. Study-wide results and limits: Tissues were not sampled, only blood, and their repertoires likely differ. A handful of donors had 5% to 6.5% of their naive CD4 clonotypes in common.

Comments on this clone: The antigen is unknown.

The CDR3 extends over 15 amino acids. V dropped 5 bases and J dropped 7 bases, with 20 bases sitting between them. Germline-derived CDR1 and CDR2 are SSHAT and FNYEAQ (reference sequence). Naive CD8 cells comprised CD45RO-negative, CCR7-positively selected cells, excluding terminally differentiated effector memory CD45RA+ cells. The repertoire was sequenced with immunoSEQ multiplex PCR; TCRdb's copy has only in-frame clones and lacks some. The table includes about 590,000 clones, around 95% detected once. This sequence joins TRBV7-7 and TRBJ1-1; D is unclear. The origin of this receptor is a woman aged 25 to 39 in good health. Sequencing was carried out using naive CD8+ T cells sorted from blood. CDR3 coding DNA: TGTGCCAGCAGCCAAGAAAGGTACAGCACGGGTGAAGCTTTCTTT. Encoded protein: CASSQERYSTGEAFF.